These 17 T cell receptor beta chains were all obtained from the same sample, sequenced in a study of cytomegalovirus exposure and HLA in healthy donors (dated by TCRdb to between 2016 and 2019). The library relied on the immunoSEQ multiplex PCR assay. A mixture of 60 forward primers for TCR Vbeta segments and 13 reverse primers for TCR Jbeta segments was used in the multiplex PCR. TCRdb retrieved this table from immuneACCESS and kept in-frame rearrangements only. Not all clones are present; in checked studies, unresolved V genes account for under half, and no reason is known for the remainder. For this sample the table gives approximately 180,000 clones, of which roughly 78% were detected only once. The top ten hold 13% of the sample. Sequenced input: PBMCs. The source of these receptors is a woman aged 45-59 years in good health and CMV-seropositive.

The chain employs TRBV5-6 and TRBJ1-1, with TRBD1 as a possible D gene (5 bases). Germline V gene lookup returns CDR1 SGHDT and CDR2 YYEEEE. The CDR3 is made up of 13 amino acids. The V and J ends lost 7 bases and 1 base respectively, with 11 bases between them. The CDR3 DNA sequence: TGTGCCAGCCAAACGGGGGGGAACACTGAAGCTTTCTTT. Its protein product is CASQTGGNTEAFF.

The chain has TRBV6-5 and TRBJ1-1; D perhaps matches TRBD1 (5 bases). Germline V lookup: CDR1 MNHEY, CDR2 SVGAGI. V gave up 0 bases and J gave up 7 bases, with 12 bases separating them. The CDR3 covers 14 residues. CDR3 coding DNA: TGTGCCAGCAGTTACTCGTCAGGGTTCTATGAAGCTTTCTTT. It specifies CASSYSSGFYEAFF.

The chain joins TRBV10-1 to TRBJ2-1; weak D call: TRBD1 (5 bases). This CDR3 comprises 12 residues. V lost 8 bases, J lost 6 bases, and 11 bases lay in between. The germline V gene encodes CDR1 WNHNN and CDR2 SYGVQD (reference sequence). The CDR3 reads CASGSDSNEQFF. CDR3 nucleotides: TGCGCCAGCGGTTCTGACAGCAATGAGCAGTTCTTC.

The chain is built from TRBV30 and TRBJ1-5, with D unclear. CDR3 length: 13 residues. V lost 2 bases to trimming and J lost 5 bases, with 10 bases between them. The V gene's germline CDR1 is GTSNPN and CDR2 SVGIG (reference sequence). CDR3 region: CAWSTSGDQPQHF. CDR3 coding DNA: TGTGCCTGGAGTACTAGCGGGGATCAGCCCCAGCATTTT.

The V and J genes are TRBV5-1 and TRBJ1-6; the match to TRBD1 covers 7 bases. CDR1 and CDR2 from the germline V gene are SGHRS and YFSETQ. V dropped 4 bases and J dropped 0; count of bases not matched to a gene: 10. The CDR3 is 18 residues long. The chain's CDR3 is CASSPRDRGSSYNSPLHF. For the CDR3, the DNA is TGCGCCAGCAGCCCACGGGACAGAGGTAGCTCCTATAATTCACCCCTCCACTTT.

The chain uses TRBV9 and TRBJ1-2; D is uncertain. The CDR3 loop spans 13 amino acids. Trimming took off 2 bases at V and 7 bases at J, with 12 bases between the two ends. CDR1 and CDR2 (germline): SGDLS, YYNGEE. This CDR3 is CASSVEQSRGYTF. CDR3 DNA: TGTGCCAGCAGCGTCGAACAGAGTCGTGGCTACACCTTC.

The gene calls are TRBV9 and TRBJ2-3; D uncertain. CDR1 and CDR2 from the germline V gene are SGDLS and YYNGEE. This CDR3 has 12 residues. Trimming stripped 0 bases from V and 3 bases from J, with 2 bases between. The CDR3 coding sequence is TGTGCCAGCAGCGTAGCTACAGATACGCAGTATTTT. Translating gives CASSVATDTQYF. The full variable domain, completed using reference TRBV9 and TRBJ2-3, is DSGVTQTPKHLITATGQRVTLRCSPRSGDLSVYWYQQSLDQGLQFLIQYYNGEERAKGNILERFSAQQFPDLHSELNLSSLELGDSALYFCASSVATDTQYFGPGTRLTVL.

The genes are TRBV29-1 and TRBJ2-3, with 13 bases identical to TRBD2. The germline V gene encodes CDR1 SQVTM and CDR2 ANQGSEA. The CDR3 consists of 16 residues. J lost 6 bases, V lost 6 bases, and 12 bases had no gene match. The DNA of the CDR3 is TGCAGCGTGGGAGGACTAGCGGGGGCCCCGGGTGATACGCAGTATTTT. Translating it yields CSVGGLAGAPGDTQYF.

The chain recombines TRBV5-4 with TRBJ1-4, with D perhaps matching TRBD1 (6 bases). The CDR3 has 15 amino acids. Per germline, CDR1 SGHNT and CDR2 YYREEE (reference sequence). V was pared by 3 bases and J by 3 bases, with 12 bases between. The CDR3 DNA reads as TGTGCCAGCAGCTCCGGACAGACACCTAATGAAAAACTGTTTTTT. Translated: CASSSGQTPNEKLFF. Filled out from reference TRBV5-4 and TRBJ1-4, the complete variable domain reads ETGVTQSPTHLIKTRGQQVTLRCSSQSGHNTVSWYQQALGQGPQFIFQYYREEENGRGNFPPRFSGLQFPNYSSELNVNALELDDSALYLCASSSGQTPNEKLFFGSGTQLSVL.

This clone has only a few counts. V and J are TRBV5-1 and TRBJ2-7; tentatively, D is TRBD1 (6 bases). Between the trimmed V and J ends, which lost 0 bases and 4 bases, there was a span of 11 bases. The CDR3 has 14 amino acids. Germline assignment: CDR1 SGHRS and CDR2 YFSETQ. CDR3: CASSLDGRGYEQYF. The DNA of the CDR3 is TGCGCCAGCAGCTTGGATGGCAGGGGTTACGAGCAGTACTTC.

V usage is TRBV2 and J usage is TRBJ1-4, with 7 nucleotides matching TRBD1. Per germline, CDR1 SNHLY and CDR2 FYNNEI. V was clipped by 3 bases and J by 7 bases; unmatched bases: 8. The CDR3 covers 15 residues. As DNA, the CDR3 is TGTGCCAGCAGTGATTTAGCCCAGGGGGTTGAAAAACTGTTTTTT. Its protein is CASSDLAQGVEKLFF.

This chain joins TRBV7-7 and TRBJ2-2; D unresolved. CDR1 is SSHAT, CDR2 FNYEAQ, per germline (reference sequence). Trimming cost V 4 bases and J 4 bases, with 7 bases left between them. This CDR3 is 13 amino acids long. CDR3 sequence (DNA): TGTGCCAGCAGCTCCTCGGTCACCGGGGAGCTGTTTTTT. As protein: CASSSSVTGELFF.

This clone occurred a few times. This chain links TRBV30 with TRBJ1-2; D remains unclear. Per germline, CDR1 GTSNPN and CDR2 SVGIG (reference sequence). This CDR3 region has 11 residues. Trimming removed 4 bases from V and 3 bases from J, with 6 bases in between. CDR3 sequence (DNA): TGTGCCTGGATAGCTGACTATGGCTACACCTTC. It encodes CAWIADYGYTF. Full variable domain (rest looked up from reference TRBV30 and TRBJ1-2): SQTIHQWPATLVQPVGSPLSLECTVEGTSNPNLYWYRQAAGRGLQLLFYSVGIGQISSEVPQNLSASRPQDRQFILSSKKLLLSDSGFYLCAWIADYGYTFGSGTRLTVV.

This chain uses TRBV30 with TRBJ2-5, with 8 bases lining up with TRBD2. Germline V gene lookup returns CDR1 GTSNPN and CDR2 SVGIG (reference sequence). After removal of 5 bases from V and 2 bases from J, the junction contained 7 bases not matched to a gene. CDR3 length: 14 residues. CDR3 in amino acids: CAWCTSGLQETQYF. In nucleotides, the CDR3 is TGTGCCTGGTGTACTAGCGGCTTACAAGAGACCCAGTACTTC.

The chain combines TRBV4-2 with TRBJ1-1; TRBD1 might be the D (6 bases). V gave up 0 bases and J gave up 4 bases, with 15 bases separating them. Germline V CDR1 and CDR2: LGHNA, YNFKEQ. CDR3 size: 16 residues. CDR3 amino acids: CASSQDLGARSTEAFF. CDR3 nucleotides: TGTGCCAGCAGCCAAGATCTGGGGGCGCGGAGCACTGAAGCTTTCTTT.

This clone was detected a few times. The CDR3: CASSRGTVTSTDTQYF. The DNA for the CDR3 is TGCGCCAGCAGCCGCGGGACAGTAACTAGCACAGATACGCAGTATTTT. The gene calls are TRBV5-1 and TRBJ2-3; possibly TRBD1 for D (7 bases). V lost 4 bases and J lost 0, with 15 bases in between. From germline, CDR1 is SGHRS and CDR2 YFSETQ. This CDR3 has 16 amino acids.

The rearrangement joins TRBV30 to TRBJ2-5, with a tentative D call TRBD1 (5 bases). The CDR3 runs 12 residues. Germline V CDR1 and CDR2: GTSNPN, SVGIG (reference sequence). Trimming shortened V by 5 bases and J by 1 base, and 8 bases separated the two germline ends. The CDR3 spells CAWSRGQETQYF. The CDR3 nucleotides are TGTGCCTGGTCTAGGGGCCAAGAGACCCAGTACTTC.